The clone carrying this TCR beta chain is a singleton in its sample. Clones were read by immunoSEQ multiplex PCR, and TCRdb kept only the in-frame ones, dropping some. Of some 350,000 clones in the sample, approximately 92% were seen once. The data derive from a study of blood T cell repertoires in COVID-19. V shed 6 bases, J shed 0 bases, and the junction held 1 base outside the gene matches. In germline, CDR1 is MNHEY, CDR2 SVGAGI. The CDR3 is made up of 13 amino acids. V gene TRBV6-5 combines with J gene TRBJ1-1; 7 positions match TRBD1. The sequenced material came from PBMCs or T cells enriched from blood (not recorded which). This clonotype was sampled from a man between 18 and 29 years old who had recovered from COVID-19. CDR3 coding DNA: TGTGCCAGCAGCCAGGGGGTGAACACTGAAGCTTTCTTT. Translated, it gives CASSQGVNTEAFF.